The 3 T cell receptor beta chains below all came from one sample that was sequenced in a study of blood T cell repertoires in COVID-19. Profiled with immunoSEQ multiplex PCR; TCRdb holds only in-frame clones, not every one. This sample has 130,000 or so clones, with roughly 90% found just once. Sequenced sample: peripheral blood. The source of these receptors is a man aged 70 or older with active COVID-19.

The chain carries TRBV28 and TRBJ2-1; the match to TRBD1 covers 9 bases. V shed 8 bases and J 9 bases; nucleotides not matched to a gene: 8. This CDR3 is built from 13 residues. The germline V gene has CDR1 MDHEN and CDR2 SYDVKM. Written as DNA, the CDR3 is TGTGCCAGCCTTTTTACAGGGGGCAGTGAGCAGTTCTTC. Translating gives CASLFTGGSEQFF.

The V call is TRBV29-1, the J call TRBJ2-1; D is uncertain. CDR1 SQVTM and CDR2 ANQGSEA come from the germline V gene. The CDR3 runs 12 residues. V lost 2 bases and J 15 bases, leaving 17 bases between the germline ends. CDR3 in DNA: TGCAGCGTTGAAAATTCTCCAAGCCGTCTGTTCTTC. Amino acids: CSVENSPSRLFF.

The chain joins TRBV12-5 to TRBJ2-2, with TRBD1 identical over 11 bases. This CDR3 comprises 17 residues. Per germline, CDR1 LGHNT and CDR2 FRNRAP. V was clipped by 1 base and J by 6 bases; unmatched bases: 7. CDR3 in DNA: TGTGCTAGTGGTTTGGCCAGGACAGGGGGCGCCCCCGGGGAGCTGTTTTTT. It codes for CASGLARTGGAPGELFF.